This TCR beta chain was identified during a study of blood T cell repertoires in COVID-19. Background on the study: Both acute and convalescent COVID-19 samples were obtained from the United States, Italy and Spain. The cDNA or gDNA used as material had been derived from T cells, B-cell-depleted T cells, or PBMCs.

Here immunoSEQ multiplex PCR was the method, and the copy in TCRdb shows in-frame clones only, minus some. The sample lists some 250,000 clones; 65% to 85% were seen once. V gave up 5 bases and J gave up 5 bases, with 14 bases separating them. The CDR3 covers 14 residues. The germline gives CDR1 MNHEY, CDR2 SMNVEV (reference sequence). This clone was counted only a few times. The chain carries TRBV27 and TRBJ2-3; maybe TRBD2 (6 bases). The sequence derives from a man aged 35 to 55 with active or convalescent COVID-19. The sequenced sample was peripheral blood. The CDR3 region has the DNA TGTGCCAGCAGTAGCGGGTCCCTTCGAGATACGCAGTATTTT. Translating it yields CASSSGSLRDTQYF.